The next 18 T cell receptor beta chains were all read from a single sample in a study of blood T cell repertoires in COVID-19. TCRdb's copy holds only in-frame clones and misses some; the assay was immunoSEQ multiplex PCR. The sample gives roughly 20,000 clones, roughly 87% of which show up once; less than 15% is in the top ten. The sample was peripheral blood. The receptors here all came from a man aged 55 to 70 with active COVID-19.

The V gene is TRBV4-3, the J gene TRBJ2-2; 9 bases match TRBD1. Germline-derived CDR1 and CDR2 are LGHNA and YSLEER. Trimming at V came to 0 bases and at J to 4 bases, leaving 3 bases not matched to a gene. The CDR3 totals 16 residues. CDR3 sequence reads: CASSQERDRVTGELFF. The CDR3 DNA reads as TGCGCCAGCAGCCAAGAAAGGGACAGGGTCACCGGGGAGCTGTTTTTT.

The chain couples TRBV15 to TRBJ1-1; TRBD1 is a possible D gene (6 bases). The germline V and J ends were trimmed by 0 bases and 5 bases, with 10 bases remaining between them. The CDR3 runs 14 residues. The germline V gene encodes CDR1 LNHNV and CDR2 YYDKDF (reference sequence). The DNA of the CDR3 is TGTGCCACCAGCAGAGATCGAGGGACAACTGAAGCTTTCTTT. Translating it yields CATSRDRGTTEAFF.

V gene TRBV11-3 combines with J gene TRBJ2-7; D possibly corresponds to TRBD2 (6 bases). Germline values: CDR1 SGHNT, CDR2 YENEEA. The CDR3 loop spans 14 amino acids. V lost 3 bases and J 3 bases, leaving 12 bases between the germline ends. The CDR3 region has the DNA TGTGCCAGCAGCTTGGGGGACTCGAACTACGAGCAGTACTTC. It is translated as CASSLGDSNYEQYF.

This sequence joins TRBV5-6 and TRBJ2-1, with a weak D call TRBD1 (7 bases). The CDR3 consists of 15 residues. V dropped 3 bases and J dropped 2 bases, with 12 bases sitting between them. From germline, CDR1 is SGHDT and CDR2 YYEEEE. DNA of the CDR3: TGTGCCAGCAGCTGGAGGGGGCGGGCCTACAATGAGCAGTTCTTC. Protein sequence: CASSWRGRAYNEQFF.

This sequence joins TRBV6-2 or TRBV6-3 and TRBJ1-3, with TRBD1 matching 8 bases. The trim removed 6 bases at V and 2 bases at J, leaving 15 bases unmatched. The CDR3 is 18 amino acids. Germline CDR1 MNHEY, CDR2 SVGEGT. DNA for the CDR3: TGTGCCAGCAGCCCTGACAGGGGACAAATTTTTCCTGGAAACACCATATATTTT. As protein: CASSPDRGQIFPGNTIYF.

V usage is TRBV6-5 and J usage is TRBJ2-1; 8 nucleotides match TRBD2. Trimming removed 6 bases from V and 7 bases from J; junction bases left unmatched: 11. Germline assignment: CDR1 MNHEY and CDR2 SVGAGI. The length of the CDR3 is 15 residues. The CDR3 nucleotides read TGTGCCAGCAGCCCGTCCAGCGGGAGTACGAATGAGCAGTTCTTC. Amino acid sequence: CASSPSSGSTNEQFF.

The rearrangement uses TRBV5-4 and TRBJ2-7; D gene uncertain. This CDR3 has 13 amino acids. V dropped 0 bases and J dropped 1 base, with 5 bases sitting between them. Germline V gives CDR1 SGHNT, CDR2 YYREEE (reference sequence). The DNA of the CDR3 is TGTGCCAGCAGCTTGGGCAGATCCTACGAGCAGTACTTC. Protein product: CASSLGRSYEQYF.

The rearrangement links TRBV3-1 (or the pseudogene TRBV3-2) to TRBJ2-3; 8 bases agree with TRBD2. Germline V gene data show CDR1 as LGHDT and CDR2 as YNNKEL (reference sequence). The CDR3 is 15 amino acids. V shed 1 base and J 2 bases; nucleotides not matched to a gene: 2. For the CDR3, the DNA is TGTGCCAGCAGCCAAGCGGGGGGGACCACAGATACGCAGTATTTT. This sequence encodes CASSQAGGTTDTQYF.

This chain links TRBV7-2 with TRBJ1-1, with 9 bases lining up with TRBD1. Germline V gives CDR1 SGHTA, CDR2 FQGNSA. J was trimmed by 6 bases and V by 3 bases; bases with no gene match: 11. The CDR3 has 16 residues. The CDR3 loop reads CASSFLGQGPGAEAFF. Written as DNA, the CDR3 is TGTGCCAGCAGCTTCCTAGGACAGGGGCCGGGGGCTGAAGCTTTCTTT.

The rearrangement joins TRBV19 to TRBJ2-2; tentatively, D is TRBD2 (6 bases). The CDR3 is 15 amino acids. V shed 6 bases and J shed 4 bases, with 15 bases lying between them. Germline CDR1 reads LNHDA; CDR2 reads SQIVND (reference sequence). The CDR3 region is CASRASETLTGELFF. The CDR3 nucleotides are TGTGCCAGTAGGGCTAGCGAGACCCTCACCGGGGAGCTGTTTTTT.

This chain joins TRBV11-2 and TRBJ1-1; 7 bases agree with TRBD1. Germline assignment: CDR1 SGHAT and CDR2 FQNNGV. Trimming cost V 4 bases and J 3 bases; bases outside gene matches: 2. This CDR3 comprises 13 residues. CDR3 sequence (DNA): TGTGCCAGCAGCTCGCAGGGGGACACTGAAGCTTTCTTT. It codes for CASSSQGDTEAFF.

The chain joins TRBV12-3 or TRBV12-4 to TRBJ1-2; the D is unclear. Trimming removed 2 bases from V and 8 bases from J, with 9 bases in between. The CDR3 contains 12 residues. Here the CDR3 reads CASSLNSPGYTF. For the CDR3, the DNA is TGTGCCAGCAGTTTAAACAGCCCCGGCTACACCTTC.

The chain has TRBV5-1 and TRBJ2-7; 7 bases map to TRBD1. Germline V gives CDR1 SGHRS, CDR2 YFSETQ. The CDR3 sequence is 14 residues long. V trimming: 2 bases; J trimming: 3 bases; junction bases outside the gene matches: 5. CDR3 nucleotide sequence: TGCGCCAGCAGCTTTCCGGGACAGATCTACGAGCAGTACTTC. Amino acid sequence: CASSFPGQIYEQYF.

Written as DNA, the CDR3 is TGTGCCACATGGACAGGGGGCCTCAATGAGCAGTTCTTC. Its translation is CATWTGGLNEQFF. The chain is built from TRBV10-3 and TRBJ2-1; 11 bases line up with TRBD1. Germline CDR1 is ENHRY and CDR2 is SYGVKD. This CDR3 comprises 13 residues. V dropped 10 bases and J dropped 6; count of bases not matched to a gene: 5.

This sequence joins TRBV5-1 and TRBJ2-7, with D perhaps TRBD2 (6 bases). CDR1 and CDR2 (germline): SGHRS, YFSETQ. The CDR3 covers 11 residues. Trimming removed 6 bases from V and 4 bases from J, with 8 bases in between. DNA of the CDR3: TGCGCCAGCAATAGCGGATACGAGCAGTACTTC. Its translation is CASNSGYEQYF. The whole variable domain, remainder taken from reference TRBV5-1 and TRBJ2-7, is KAGVTQTPRYLIKTRGQQVTLSCSPISGHRSVSWYQQTPGQGLQFLFEYFSETQRNKGNFPGRFSGRQFSNSRSEMNVSTLELGDSALYLCASNSGYEQYFGPGTRLTVT.

V and J are TRBV6-2 or TRBV6-3 and TRBJ2-7; D is perhaps TRBD2 (5 bases). Trimming took 3 bases from V and 1 from J, leaving 7 bases between them. This CDR3 spans 13 amino acids. Germline lookup yields CDR1 MNHEY and CDR2 SVGEGT. The CDR3: CASSYWTSYEQYF. The CDR3 region has the DNA TGTGCCAGCAGTTATTGGACTTCCTACGAGCAGTACTTC.

The chain is built from TRBV7-9 and TRBJ1-1, with 12 bases matching TRBD1. The germline gives CDR1 SEHNR, CDR2 FQNEAQ (reference sequence). The J segment lost 1 base and the V segment lost 4 bases, leaving 7 bases of the junction unmatched. This CDR3 is 17 amino acids long. CDR3 sequence: CASSSGQGAVKNTEAFF. DNA of the CDR3: TGTGCCAGCAGCTCGGGACAGGGGGCCGTGAAGAACACTGAAGCTTTCTTT.

The DNA for the CDR3 is TGCGCCAGCAGCTGGACTAGCGGCGAGCAGTACTTC. It yields the protein CASSWTSGEQYF. V gene TRBV5-1 combines with J gene TRBJ2-7; TRBD2 matches at 10 bases. Per germline, CDR1 SGHRS and CDR2 YFSETQ. With 3 bases clipped from V and 6 bases from J, the junction kept 0 bases outside the gene matches. This CDR3 comprises 12 residues.